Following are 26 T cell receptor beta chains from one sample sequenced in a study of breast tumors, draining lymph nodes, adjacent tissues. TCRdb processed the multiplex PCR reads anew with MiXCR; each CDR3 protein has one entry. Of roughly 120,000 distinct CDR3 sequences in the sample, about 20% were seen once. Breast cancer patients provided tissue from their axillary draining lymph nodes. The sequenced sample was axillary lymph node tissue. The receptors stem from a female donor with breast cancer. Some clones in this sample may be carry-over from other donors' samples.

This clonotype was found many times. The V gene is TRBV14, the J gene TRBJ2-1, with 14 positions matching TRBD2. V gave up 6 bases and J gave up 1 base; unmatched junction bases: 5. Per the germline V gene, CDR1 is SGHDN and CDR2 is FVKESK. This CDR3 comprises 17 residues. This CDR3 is CASRRGLAGGSYNEQFF. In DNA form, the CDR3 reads TGTGCCAGCAGACGAGGACTAGCGGGAGGTTCCTACAATGAGCAGTTCTTC.

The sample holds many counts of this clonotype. The CDR3 DNA follows: TGTGCCAGCAGCTGGCCGGGACAGTCCTATGGCTACACCTTC. Translation: CASSWPGQSYGYTF. The chain recombines TRBV5-8 with TRBJ1-2; 7 nucleotides match TRBD1. The germline V gene has CDR1 SGHTS and CDR2 YDEGEE. Trimming at V came to 3 bases and at J to 4 bases, leaving 6 bases not matched to a gene. The CDR3 loop spans 14 amino acids.

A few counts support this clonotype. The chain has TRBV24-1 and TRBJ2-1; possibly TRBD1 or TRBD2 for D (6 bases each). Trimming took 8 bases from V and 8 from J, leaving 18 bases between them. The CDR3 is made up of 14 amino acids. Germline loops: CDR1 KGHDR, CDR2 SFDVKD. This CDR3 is CATTHGGLGDEQFF. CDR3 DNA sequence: TGTGCCACCACCCATGGGGGGCTCGGGGATGAGCAGTTCTTC.

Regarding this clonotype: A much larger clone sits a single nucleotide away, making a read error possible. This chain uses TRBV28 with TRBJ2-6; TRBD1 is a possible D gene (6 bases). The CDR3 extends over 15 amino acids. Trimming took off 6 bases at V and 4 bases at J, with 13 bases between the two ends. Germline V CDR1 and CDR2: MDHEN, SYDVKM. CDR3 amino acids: CASSRAGAGANVLTF. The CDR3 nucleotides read TGTGCCAGCAGCCGCGCAGGGGCGGGGGCCAACGTCCTGACTTTC.

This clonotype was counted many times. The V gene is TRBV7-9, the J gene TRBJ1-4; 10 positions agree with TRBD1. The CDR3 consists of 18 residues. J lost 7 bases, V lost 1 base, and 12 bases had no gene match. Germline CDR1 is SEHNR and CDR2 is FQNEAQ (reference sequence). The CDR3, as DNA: TGTGCCAGCAGCTTAGGACCGGGACAGGGGTGGCGGAGTGAAAAACTGTTTTTT. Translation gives CASSLGPGQGWRSEKLFF.

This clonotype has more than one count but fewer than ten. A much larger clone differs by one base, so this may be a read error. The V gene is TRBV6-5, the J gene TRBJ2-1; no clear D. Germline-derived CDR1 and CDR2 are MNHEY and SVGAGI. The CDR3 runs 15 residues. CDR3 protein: CASSYRRQRYNEQLF. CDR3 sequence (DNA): TGTGCCAGCAGTTACCGCCGACAACGATACAATGAGCAGCTCTTC.

The CDR3 nucleotides are TGTGCCAGCAGCCGGGACCACACCTACAATGAGCAGTTCTTC. Amino acids: CASSRDHTYNEQFF. V usage is TRBV28 and J usage is TRBJ2-1; possibly TRBD1 or TRBD2 for D (5 bases each). V lost 6 bases to trimming and J lost 2 bases, with 11 bases between them. Germline V gene lookup returns CDR1 MDHEN and CDR2 SYDVKM. This CDR3 contains 14 residues.

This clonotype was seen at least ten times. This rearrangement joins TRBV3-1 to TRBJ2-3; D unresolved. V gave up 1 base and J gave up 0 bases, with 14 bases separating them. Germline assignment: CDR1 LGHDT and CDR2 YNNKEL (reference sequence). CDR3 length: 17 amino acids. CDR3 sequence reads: CASSQVIGATSTDTQYF. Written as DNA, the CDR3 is TGTGCCAGCAGCCAAGTCATCGGAGCTACTAGCACAGATACGCAGTATTTT.

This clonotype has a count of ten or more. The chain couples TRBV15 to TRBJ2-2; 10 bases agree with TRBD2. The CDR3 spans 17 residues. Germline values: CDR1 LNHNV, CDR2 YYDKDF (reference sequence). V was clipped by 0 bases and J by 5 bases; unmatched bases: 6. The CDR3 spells CATSRDRGLALTGELFF. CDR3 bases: TGTGCCACCAGCAGAGATCGGGGACTAGCGTTAACCGGGGAGCTGTTTTTT.

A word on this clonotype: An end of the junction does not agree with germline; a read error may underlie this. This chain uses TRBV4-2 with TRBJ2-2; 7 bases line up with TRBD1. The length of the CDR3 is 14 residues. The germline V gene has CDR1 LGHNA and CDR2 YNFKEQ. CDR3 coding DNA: TGTGCCAGCAGCCCGGGACAGAACATCGGGGAGCTGCTTTTT. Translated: CASSPGQNIGELLF.

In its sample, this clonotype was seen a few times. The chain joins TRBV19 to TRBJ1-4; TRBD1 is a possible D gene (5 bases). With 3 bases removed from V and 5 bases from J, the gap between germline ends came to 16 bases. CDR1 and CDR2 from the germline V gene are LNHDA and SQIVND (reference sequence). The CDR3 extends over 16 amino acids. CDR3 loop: CASSIIGAGSNEKLFF. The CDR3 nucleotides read TGTGCCAGTAGTATTATCGGGGCAGGGTCGAATGAAAAACTGTTTTTT.

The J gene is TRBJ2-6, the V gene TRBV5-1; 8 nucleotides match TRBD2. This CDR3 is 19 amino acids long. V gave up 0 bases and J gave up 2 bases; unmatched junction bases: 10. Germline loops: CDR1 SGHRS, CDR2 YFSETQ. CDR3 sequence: CASSLARIAGLPGANVLTF. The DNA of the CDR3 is TGCGCCAGCAGCTTGGCCCGAATAGCGGGACTCCCTGGGGCCAACGTCCTGACTTTC.

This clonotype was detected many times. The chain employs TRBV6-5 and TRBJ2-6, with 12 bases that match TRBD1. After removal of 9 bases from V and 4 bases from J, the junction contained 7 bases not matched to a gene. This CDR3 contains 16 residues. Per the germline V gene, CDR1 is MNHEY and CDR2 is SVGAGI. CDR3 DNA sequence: TGTGCCAGTTCCGGGACAGGGGGCGGGGGGGCCAACGTCCTGACTTTC. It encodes CASSGTGGGGANVLTF.

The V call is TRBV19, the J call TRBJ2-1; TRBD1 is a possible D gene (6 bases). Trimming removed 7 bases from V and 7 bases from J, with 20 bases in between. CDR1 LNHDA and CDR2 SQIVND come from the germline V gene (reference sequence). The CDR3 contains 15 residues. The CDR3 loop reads CASISRPRGTNEQFF. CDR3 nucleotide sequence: TGTGCCAGTATCTCCCGTCCCAGGGGCACTAATGAGCAGTTCTTC.

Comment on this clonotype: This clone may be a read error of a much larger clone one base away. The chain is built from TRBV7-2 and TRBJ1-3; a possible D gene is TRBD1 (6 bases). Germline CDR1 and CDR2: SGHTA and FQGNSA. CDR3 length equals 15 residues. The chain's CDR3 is CAGSLVSGAGNTIYF. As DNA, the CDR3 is TGTGCCGGCAGCTTAGTTTCAGGGGCAGGAAACACCATATATTTT. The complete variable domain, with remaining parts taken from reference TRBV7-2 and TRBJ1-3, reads GAGVSQSPSNKVTEKGKDVELRCDPISGHTALYWYRQSLGQGLEFLIYFQGNSAPDKSGLPSDRFSAERTGGSVSTLTIQRTQQEDSAVYLCAGSLVSGAGNTIYFGEGSWLTVV.

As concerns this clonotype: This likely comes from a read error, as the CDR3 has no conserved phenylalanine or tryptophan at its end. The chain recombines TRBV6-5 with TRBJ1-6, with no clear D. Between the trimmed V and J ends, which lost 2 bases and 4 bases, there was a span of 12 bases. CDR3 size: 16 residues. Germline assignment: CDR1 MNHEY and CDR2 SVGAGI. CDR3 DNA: TGTGCCAGCAGTTACCGGGTCCATGGGTATAATTCACCCCTCCACTCT. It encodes CASSYRVHGYNSPLHS.

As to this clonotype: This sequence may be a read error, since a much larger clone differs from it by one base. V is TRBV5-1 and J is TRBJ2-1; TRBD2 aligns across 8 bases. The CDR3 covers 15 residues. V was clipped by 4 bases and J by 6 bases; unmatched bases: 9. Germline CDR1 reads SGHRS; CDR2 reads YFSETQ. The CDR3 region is CASSPVCGGINEQFF. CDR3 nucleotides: TGCGCCAGCAGCCCAGTTTGCGGGGGGATCAATGAGCAGTTCTTC.

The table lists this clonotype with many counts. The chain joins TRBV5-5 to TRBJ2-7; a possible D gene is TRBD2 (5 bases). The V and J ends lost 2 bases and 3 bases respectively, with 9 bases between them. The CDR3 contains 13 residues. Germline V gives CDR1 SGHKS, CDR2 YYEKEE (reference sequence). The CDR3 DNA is TGTGCCAGCAGCTTTAATGAGGGCTACGAGCAGTACTTC. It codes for CASSFNEGYEQYF.

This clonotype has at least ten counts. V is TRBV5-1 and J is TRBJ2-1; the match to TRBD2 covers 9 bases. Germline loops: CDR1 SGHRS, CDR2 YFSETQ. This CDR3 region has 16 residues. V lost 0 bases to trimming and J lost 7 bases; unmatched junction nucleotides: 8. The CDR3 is CASSLDGGGAGNEQFF. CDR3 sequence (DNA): TGCGCCAGCAGCTTGGACGGCGGGGGGGCGGGTAATGAGCAGTTCTTC.

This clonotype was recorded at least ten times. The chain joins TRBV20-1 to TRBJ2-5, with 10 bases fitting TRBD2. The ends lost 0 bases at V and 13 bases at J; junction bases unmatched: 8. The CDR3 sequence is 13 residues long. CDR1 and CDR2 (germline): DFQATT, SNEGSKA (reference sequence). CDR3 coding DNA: TGCAGTGCTAGAGACCTTAGCGGGGGGCTTGCGTACTTC. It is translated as CSARDLSGGLAYF.

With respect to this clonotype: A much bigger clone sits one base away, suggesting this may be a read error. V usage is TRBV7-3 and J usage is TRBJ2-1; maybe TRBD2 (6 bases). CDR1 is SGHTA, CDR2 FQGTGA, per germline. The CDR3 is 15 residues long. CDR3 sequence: CASSLGVAANNVQFF. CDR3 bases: TGTGCCAGCAGCTTAGGGGTAGCGGCTAACAATGTGCAGTTCTTC. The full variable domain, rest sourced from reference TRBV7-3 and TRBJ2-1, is GAGVSQTPSNKVTEKGKYVELRCDPISGHTALYWYRQSLGQGPEFLIYFQGTGAADDSGLPNDRFFAVRPEGSVSTLKIQRTERGDSAVYLCASSLGVAANNVQFFGPGTRLTVL.

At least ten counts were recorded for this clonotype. CDR3 sequence: CAINDGLAVTDTQYF. CDR3 sequence (DNA): TGTGCCATCAACGACGGACTAGCGGTCACAGATACGCAGTATTTT. V and J are TRBV10-3 and TRBJ2-3; 10 nucleotides match TRBD2. The CDR3 is 15 residues long. Trimming took 7 bases from V and 2 from J; bases not matched to a gene: 6. Looked up from germline, CDR1 is ENHRY and CDR2 is SYGVKD.

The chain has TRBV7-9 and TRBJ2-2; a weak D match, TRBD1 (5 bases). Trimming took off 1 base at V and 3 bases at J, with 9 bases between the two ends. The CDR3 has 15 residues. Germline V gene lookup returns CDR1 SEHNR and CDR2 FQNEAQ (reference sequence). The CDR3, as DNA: TGTGCCAGCAGCTTAGTGGGGCATTACACCGGGGAGCTGTTTTTT. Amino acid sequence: CASSLVGHYTGELFF.

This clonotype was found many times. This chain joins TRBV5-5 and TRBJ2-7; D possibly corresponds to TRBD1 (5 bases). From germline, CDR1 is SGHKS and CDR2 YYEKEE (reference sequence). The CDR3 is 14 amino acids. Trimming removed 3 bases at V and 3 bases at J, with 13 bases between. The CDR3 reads CASSSPLGDYEQYF. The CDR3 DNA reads TGTGCCAGCAGCTCCCCCCTAGGGGACTACGAGCAGTACTTC.

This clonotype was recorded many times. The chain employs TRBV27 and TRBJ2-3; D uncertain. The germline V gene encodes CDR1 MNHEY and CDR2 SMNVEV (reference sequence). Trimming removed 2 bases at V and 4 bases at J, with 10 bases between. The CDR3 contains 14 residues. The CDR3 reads CASSLSQAADTQYF. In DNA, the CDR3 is TGTGCCAGCAGTTTAAGCCAGGCTGCAGATACGCAGTATTTT.

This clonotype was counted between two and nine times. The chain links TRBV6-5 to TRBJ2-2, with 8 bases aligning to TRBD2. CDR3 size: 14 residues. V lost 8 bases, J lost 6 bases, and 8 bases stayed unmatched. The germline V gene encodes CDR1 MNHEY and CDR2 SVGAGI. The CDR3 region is CASSQRELPGELFF. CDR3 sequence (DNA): TGTGCCAGCTCCCAGCGGGAGTTGCCCGGGGAGCTGTTTTTT.